The present T cell receptor beta chain was sequenced within a study of CD8 T cells in ankylosing spondylitis. Study outcomes and limitations: Disease-linked clones proved CD8+ and comparatively uncommon in peripheral blood.

This clonotype occurred a few times. What it binds is not known. TCRdb itself ran the 5' RACE reads through MiXCR, one entry per CDR3 protein. The data contain around 140,000 distinct CDR3 sequences, over 10% of them singletons. The receptor was isolated from a female donor with ankylosing spondylitis or in good health (not recorded which). Specimen: blood, either unsorted or a sorted T cell fraction (not recorded which).

The CDR3 protein is CASSAETGGSYNEQFF. The CDR3 nucleotides read TGTGCCAGCAGCGCGGAGACAGGGGGTTCCTACAATGAGCAGTTCTTC. The chain combines TRBV11-3 with TRBJ2-1, with 9 bases fitting TRBD1. Germline CDR1 is SGHNT and CDR2 is YENEEA. The V gene end was trimmed by 5 bases and the J gene end by 1 base; junction bases not matched to a gene: 6. The CDR3 contains 16 residues.